The 18 T cell receptor beta chains in this list originate from one sample, sequenced in a study of PD-1 blockade in classical Hodgkin lymphoma. The method was immunoSEQ multiplex PCR; TCRdb's version includes in-frame clones alone and lacks a portion of them. The sample includes some 110,000 clones, roughly 90% of them seen just once. The time point denotes: cycle 4 day 1 (C4D1), after 5 to 7 weeks of nivolumab. No patient escaped relapse after autologous stem cell transplantation, and brentuximab vedotin exposure varied. This specimen consisted of peripheral blood mononuclear cells (PBMCs), obtained before the fourth cycle of nivolumab. These receptors were obtained from a human donor with classical Hodgkin lymphoma.

This clone was seen only once. J is TRBJ1-5 and V is TRBV28, with D hard to call. The CDR3 has 18 amino acids. Trimming took 3 bases from V and 2 from J, leaving 20 bases between them. In germline, CDR1 is MDHEN, CDR2 SYDVKM. CDR3 DNA sequence: TGTGCCAGCAGTTTCGTCCTGGGCGGCATTAGGGGCAATCAGCCCCAGCATTTT. Protein: CASSFVLGGIRGNQPQHF.

V is TRBV30 and J is TRBJ2-7; TRBD2 matches 10 bases. Looked up from germline, CDR1 is GTSNPN and CDR2 is SVGIG (reference sequence). Trimming removed 3 bases from V and 3 bases from J; junction bases left unmatched: 17. The CDR3 consists of 18 residues. CDR3 amino acids: CAWRETGALASGSYEQYF. The CDR3, as DNA: TGTGCCTGGAGGGAGACAGGGGCGCTGGCTAGCGGGAGCTACGAGCAGTACTTC.

This sequence joins TRBV5-5 and TRBJ2-4, with D perhaps given as TRBD1 or TRBD2 (5 bases each). Germline assignment: CDR1 SGHKS and CDR2 YYEKEE (reference sequence). The ends were cut back, 3 bases at V and 7 bases at J, with 17 bases in the middle. The CDR3 has 15 residues. The CDR3 nucleotides read TGTGCCAGCAGCTATGCCGGGACGGCTGGCAACATTCAGTACTTC. It translates to CASSYAGTAGNIQYF.

The chain links TRBV5-1 to TRBJ2-1; D gene unclear. The ends were cut back, 2 bases at V and 6 bases at J, with 12 bases in the middle. CDR3 length: 14 residues. Germline lookup yields CDR1 SGHRS and CDR2 YFSETQ. The CDR3 DNA is TGCGCCAGCAGCTTACTGCCTCTGAGCAATGAGCAGTTCTTC. Residues: CASSLLPLSNEQFF.

This chain uses TRBV5-3 with TRBJ2-7; 7 bases map to TRBD2. TRBV5-3 is an ORF; its function is uncertain. V was clipped by 2 bases and J by 4 bases; unmatched bases: 27. The CDR3 has 21 amino acids. CDR3 nucleotides: TGTGCCAGAAGCTTATACCATCCGTGTGGGGATTGTGGACTAGTCGGGTACGAGCAGTACTTC. It specifies CARSLYHPCGDCGLVGYEQYF.

The V and J genes are TRBV11-3 and TRBJ2-5; TRBD1 agrees at 8 bases. In germline, CDR1 is SGHNT, CDR2 YENEEA. V gave up 5 bases and J gave up 12 bases; unmatched junction bases: 5. The CDR3 loop spans 11 amino acids. CDR3 nucleotides: TGTGCCAGCAGCCCCAAGACAGGGGAGTACTTC. Protein product: CASSPKTGEYF.

Comments on this clone: A read error may produce the germline difference seen at one junction end. The chain employs TRBV6-1 and TRBJ2-1, with D possibly called TRBD1 or TRBD2 (5 bases each). The CDR3 is 14 residues long. Germline assignment: CDR1 MNHNS and CDR2 SASEGT. The CDR3 sequence: CASSEAVLGQEQFF. As DNA, the CDR3 is TGTGCCAGCAGCGAAGCGGTTCTGGGGCAGGAGCAGTTCTTC.

V and J are TRBV9 and TRBJ2-1; 10 bases fit TRBD2. Per the germline V gene, CDR1 is SGDLS and CDR2 is YYNGEE. The ends lost 6 bases at V and 6 bases at J; junction bases unmatched: 3. This CDR3 has 13 residues. Here the CDR3 reads CASTGTSVNEQFF. CDR3 in DNA: TGTGCCAGCACCGGGACTAGCGTCAATGAGCAGTTCTTC. Full variable domain (outside the CDR3, taken from reference TRBV9 and TRBJ2-1): DSGVTQTPKHLITATGQRVTLRCSPRSGDLSVYWYQQSLDQGLQFLIQYYNGEERAKGNILERFSAQQFPDLHSELNLSSLELGDSALYFCASTGTSVNEQFFGPGTRLTVL.

The chain uses TRBV4-1 and TRBJ2-5, with TRBD2 as a possible D gene (6 bases). This CDR3 has 19 residues. V lost 1 base to trimming and J lost 7 bases, with 28 bases between them. The germline V gene has CDR1 MGHRA and CDR2 YSYEKL. The CDR3 loop reads CASSQGAVRGGRGWGTQYF. In DNA, the CDR3 is TGCGCCAGCAGCCAAGGAGCCGTCCGGGGAGGACGAGGATGGGGGACCCAGTACTTC.

A single count supports this clone. The chain uses TRBV9 and TRBJ2-5; D may be TRBD2 (5 bases). Germline V lookup: CDR1 SGDLS, CDR2 YYNGEE. Trimming removed 0 bases from V and 5 bases from J, with 11 bases in between. The CDR3 contains 14 residues. CDR3 nucleotide sequence: TGTGCCAGCAGCGTAGCCGTTAGAGGGGAGACCCAGTACTTC. Translated, it gives CASSVAVRGETQYF.

This chain uses TRBV18 with TRBJ1-4; D perhaps matches TRBD1 (6 bases). V was shortened by 3 bases and J by 8 bases, with 13 bases between the two germline ends. CDR3 length equals 14 residues. Germline values: CDR1 KGHSH, CDR2 LQKENI. The CDR3 DNA sequence: TGTGCCAGCTCACCTACCACAGGGACCGAAAAACTGTTTTTT. Protein sequence: CASSPTTGTEKLFF.

This rearrangement joins TRBV30 to TRBJ1-5; 9 bases line up with TRBD1. J lost 7 bases, V lost 2 bases, and 3 bases had no gene match. This CDR3 contains 13 residues. CDR1 is GTSNPN, CDR2 SVGIG, per germline (reference sequence). CDR3: CAWSNRGRQPQHF. DNA for the CDR3: TGTGCCTGGAGTAACAGGGGGCGACAGCCCCAGCATTTT.

The chain combines TRBV2 with TRBJ1-1, with 8 positions matching TRBD1. This CDR3 has 12 residues. V lost 8 bases to trimming and J lost 3 bases; unmatched junction nucleotides: 2. The V gene's germline CDR1 is SNHLY and CDR2 FYNNEI. CDR3 protein: CASGGQDTEAFF. For the CDR3, the DNA is TGTGCCAGCGGGGGACAGGACACTGAAGCTTTCTTT.

The chain carries TRBV5-8 and TRBJ1-2, with 7 nucleotides matching TRBD1. Trimming took 5 bases from V and 4 from J; bases not matched to a gene: 17. There are 17 residues in the CDR3. In germline, CDR1 is SGHTS, CDR2 YDEGEE. The CDR3 sequence: CASSSDIDRAAAYGYTF. DNA for the CDR3: TGTGCCAGCAGTTCCGACATCGACAGGGCAGCTGCCTATGGCTACACCTTC.

The chain is built from TRBV12-1 and TRBJ1-2; the table assigns TRBD1, which was not confirmed against the DNA. TRBV12-1 is annotated as a pseudogene. This CDR3 is built from 13 residues. The CDR3 nucleotides are TGTGCCAGCAGACCCACAGGGCCGGGGGGCTACACCTTC. This translates into CASRPTGPGGYTF.

This sequence joins TRBV6-5 and TRBJ2-1, with unresolved D. The CDR3 loop spans 15 amino acids. V lost 6 bases and J lost 3, with 15 bases in between. The V gene's germline CDR1 is MNHEY and CDR2 SVGAGI. The chain's CDR3 is CASSTGPSYYNEQFF. The CDR3 DNA sequence: TGTGCCAGCAGCACTGGGCCTTCTTACTACAATGAGCAGTTCTTC.

The chain couples TRBV30 to TRBJ1-3, with TRBD1 matching over 7 bases. V shed 3 bases, J shed 4 bases, and the junction held 12 bases outside the gene matches. CDR3 length: 16 residues. The V gene's germline CDR1 is GTSNPN and CDR2 SVGIG (reference sequence). CDR3 bases: TGTGCCTGGAGCAAAAACACAGGGGCGAGGGGAAACACCATATATTTT. Encoded protein: CAWSKNTGARGNTIYF.

This chain connects TRBV4-1 to TRBJ1-4; D is possibly TRBD1 (5 bases). Trimming left V 0 bases short and J 8 bases short, with 16 bases between. This CDR3 spans 16 amino acids. The germline V gene has CDR1 MGHRA and CDR2 YSYEKL. The CDR3 sequence: CASSQDTGALGEKLFF. The CDR3 nucleotides are TGCGCCAGCAGCCAAGATACCGGGGCGCTGGGGGAAAAACTGTTTTTT.